Listed below are T cell receptor beta chains from one sample, sequenced in a study of CD8+CD57+ T cells in acquired aplastic anemia. In TCRdb, the reads were re-called with MiXCR into one record per CDR3 protein. Of around 230,000 distinct CDR3 sequences listed, roughly 57% are singletons. Source material: sorted CD4+, CD8+, or CD8+CD57+ T cells (not recorded which) from PBMCs. The receptors here all came from a human donor in good health. Both conserved end residues are part of each CDR3. Fields, in order: clone size, D gene, J gene, V gene, CDR3 protein, CDR3 DNA. The D gene is left open where the match is weak. Size values are once, few and many counts, or a class for expanded clones, and some rows have none.

clone_size: -; d_call: TRBD2; j_call: TRBJ2-5; v_call: TRBV2; cdr3_aa: CASSQAQEAGPKETQYF; cdr3_nt: TGTGCCAGCAGCCAAGCTCAAGAAGCGGGGCCTAAAGAGACCCAGTACTTC
clone_size: -; d_call: -; j_call: TRBJ2-1; v_call: TRBV5-1; cdr3_aa: CASSLGFQFNEQFF; cdr3_nt: TGCGCCAGCAGCTTAGGTTTTCAGTTCAATGAGCAGTTCTTC
clone_size: -; d_call: -; j_call: TRBJ2-2; v_call: TRBV25-1; cdr3_aa: CASRGSLNTGELFF; cdr3_nt: TGTGCCAGCAGAGGATCCTTGAACACCGGGGAGCTGTTTTTT
clone_size: -; d_call: -; j_call: TRBJ1-2; v_call: TRBV7-8; cdr3_aa: CASSPERGAADCTF; cdr3_nt: TGTGCCAGCAGCCCAGAGAGGGGGGCAGCTGACTGCACCTTC
clone_size: many; d_call: TRBD1; j_call: TRBJ1-1; v_call: TRBV5-1; cdr3_aa: CASSGPPGGRNTEAFF; cdr3_nt: TGCGCCAGCAGCGGTCCCCCAGGGGGACGAAACACTGAAGCTTTCTTT
clone_size: -; d_call: -; j_call: TRBJ2-7; v_call: TRBV19; cdr3_aa: CASSPRVPLVEQYF; cdr3_nt: TGTGCCAGTAGCCCAAGGGTCCCTCTTGTAGAGCAGTACTTC
clone_size: -; d_call: TRBD2; j_call: TRBJ2-7; v_call: TRBV9; cdr3_aa: CASSVVAGGLYEQYF; cdr3_nt: TGTGCCAGCAGCGTAGTGGCGGGGGGGCTCTACGAGCAGTACTTC
clone_size: -; d_call: -; j_call: TRBJ2-7; v_call: TRBV29-1; cdr3_aa: CSVGVLGSSYEQYF; cdr3_nt: TGCAGCGTTGGAGTTCTAGGCAGCTCCTACGAGCAGTACTTC
clone_size: -; d_call: TRBD2; j_call: TRBJ2-1; v_call: TRBV15; cdr3_aa: CATSRELAGTYNEQFF; cdr3_nt: TGTGCCACCAGCAGGGAACTAGCGGGAACCTACAATGAGCAGTTCTTC
clone_size: -; d_call: -; j_call: TRBJ2-7; v_call: TRBV7-9; cdr3_aa: CASGPDLRDRPYEQCF; cdr3_nt: TGTGCCAGCGGCCCCGATCTCCGGGACCGCCCCTACGAGCAGTGCTTC
clone_size: -; d_call: TRBD1; j_call: TRBJ1-2; v_call: TRBV5-8; cdr3_aa: CASSFYRGDGYTF; cdr3_nt: TGTGCCAGCAGCTTCTACAGGGGGGATGGCTACACCTTC
clone_size: -; d_call: TRBD2; j_call: TRBJ2-3; v_call: TRBV7-9; cdr3_aa: CASSLGGLAGDTQYF; cdr3_nt: TGTGCCAGCAGCTTAGGCGGACTAGCGGGAGATACGCAGTATTTT
clone_size: few; d_call: -; j_call: TRBJ1-2; v_call: TRBV10-3; cdr3_aa: CAISESNNYGYTF; cdr3_nt: TGTGCCATCAGTGAGTCGAATAACTATGGCTACACCTTC
clone_size: many; d_call: TRBD1; j_call: TRBJ2-7; v_call: TRBV20-1; cdr3_aa: CSAPFRDRVYEQYF; cdr3_nt: TGCAGTGCACCGTTCCGGGACAGGGTTTACGAGCAGTACTTC
clone_size: -; d_call: -; j_call: TRBJ2-3; v_call: TRBV9; cdr3_aa: CASSPLSITDTQYF; cdr3_nt: TGTGCCAGCAGCCCACTCTCGATCACAGATACGCAGTATTTT
clone_size: -; d_call: TRBD1; j_call: TRBJ1-2; v_call: TRBV7-8; cdr3_aa: CASSFSTGGRSYGYTF; cdr3_nt: TGTGCCAGCAGTTTTTCCACAGGGGGACGGAGCTATGGCTACACCTTC
clone_size: -; d_call: TRBD2; j_call: TRBJ2-1; v_call: TRBV20-1; cdr3_aa: CSASKAGIF; cdr3_nt: TGCAGTGCTAGTAAAGCGGGGATCTTC
clone_size: -; d_call: -; j_call: TRBJ2-7; v_call: TRBV20-1; cdr3_aa: CSARTASSYEQYF; cdr3_nt: TGCAGTGCCAGAACGGCTAGCTCCTACGAGCAGTACTTC
clone_size: -; d_call: TRBD1; j_call: TRBJ1-6; v_call: TRBV7-7; cdr3_aa: CASSSGVGTGEPLHF; cdr3_nt: TGCGCTAGCAGCTCAGGTGTAGGGACAGGGGAACCCCTCCACTTT
clone_size: many; d_call: -; j_call: TRBJ1-5; v_call: TRBV7-9; cdr3_aa: CASSPRGGGDQPQHF; cdr3_nt: TGTGCCAGCAGCCCCAGAGGCGGGGGCGATCAGCCCCAGCATTTT
clone_size: many; d_call: -; j_call: TRBJ2-3; v_call: TRBV27; cdr3_aa: CASSLSAGTDTQYF; cdr3_nt: TGTGCCAGCAGTTTATCAGCGGGCACAGATACGCAGTATTTT
clone_size: -; d_call: -; j_call: TRBJ2-7; v_call: TRBV9; cdr3_aa: CASSRQGHERYF; cdr3_nt: TGTGCCAGCAGCCGCCAAGGGCACGAGCGGTACTTT
clone_size: many; d_call: -; j_call: TRBJ2-7; v_call: TRBV6-5; cdr3_aa: CASSYSGSSYEQYF; cdr3_nt: TGTGCCAGCAGTTACTCTGGGAGCTCCTACGAGCAGTACTTC
clone_size: -; d_call: -; j_call: TRBJ2-2; v_call: TRBV7-6; cdr3_aa: CASSRGSGNTGELFF; cdr3_nt: TGTGCCAGCAGCCGAGGGTCTGGAAACACCGGGGAGCTGTTTTTT
clone_size: -; d_call: -; j_call: TRBJ2-5; v_call: TRBV7-7; cdr3_aa: CASSPDFGETQYF; cdr3_nt: TGTGCTAGCAGCCCGGACTTTGGGGAGACCCAGTACTTC
clone_size: many; d_call: -; j_call: TRBJ1-2; v_call: TRBV29-1; cdr3_aa: CSVEGSEIYGYTF; cdr3_nt: TGCAGCGTTGAAGGTTCGGAGATCTATGGCTACACCTTC
clone_size: -; d_call: TRBD2; j_call: TRBJ2-5; v_call: TRBV2; cdr3_aa: CASSDTEGTSGRFQETQYF; cdr3_nt: TGTGCCAGCAGCGACACAGAAGGGACTAGCGGGAGATTCCAAGAGACCCAGTACTTC
clone_size: -; d_call: TRBD2; j_call: TRBJ2-3; v_call: TRBV7-9; cdr3_aa: CASSQDGSGGAPDTQYF; cdr3_nt: TGCGCCAGCAGCCAAGATGGGAGCGGGGGGGCCCCAGATACGCAGTATTTT
clone_size: -; d_call: -; j_call: TRBJ2-7; v_call: TRBV7-6; cdr3_aa: CASSYSAGYEQYF; cdr3_nt: TGTGCCAGCAGTTACAGTGCGGGGTATGAGCAGTACTTC
clone_size: -; d_call: -; j_call: TRBJ2-5; v_call: TRBV2; cdr3_aa: CASSLGSQETQYF; cdr3_nt: TGTGCCAGCAGCTTGGGCTCCCAAGAGACCCAGTACTTC
clone_size: many; d_call: -; j_call: TRBJ2-3; v_call: TRBV6-5; cdr3_aa: CASSYGGRTHETDTQYF; cdr3_nt: TGTGCCAGCAGTTACGGAGGTAGAACCCACGAAACAGATACGCAGTATTTT
clone_size: few; d_call: -; j_call: TRBJ2-7; v_call: TRBV20-1; cdr3_aa: CSAAPGLGEQYF; cdr3_nt: TGCAGTGCGGCGCCTGGGCTTGGGGAGCAGTACTTC
clone_size: -; d_call: -; j_call: TRBJ2-5; v_call: TRBV7-2; cdr3_aa: CASSQTKETQYF; cdr3_nt: TGTGCCAGCAGCCAGACTAAGGAGACCCAGTACTTC
clone_size: many; d_call: TRBD1; j_call: TRBJ2-7; v_call: TRBV5-1; cdr3_aa: CASSWGQGSSYEQYF; cdr3_nt: TGTGCCAGTAGCTGGGGACAGGGAAGCTCCTACGAGCAGTACTTC
clone_size: -; d_call: -; j_call: TRBJ1-2; v_call: TRBV29-1; cdr3_aa: CSVDSPAPLTF; cdr3_nt: TGCAGCGTTGATAGTCCAGCCCCGCTTACCTTC
clone_size: -; d_call: TRBD2; j_call: TRBJ2-3; v_call: TRBV20-1; cdr3_aa: CSARSRLARTDTQYF; cdr3_nt: TGCAGTGCTAGAAGCAGACTAGCCCGCACAGATACGCAGTATTTT
clone_size: few; d_call: TRBD2; j_call: TRBJ2-3; v_call: TRBV20-1; cdr3_aa: CSAPTSGNTDTQYF; cdr3_nt: TGCAGTGCTCCCACTAGCGGTAACACAGATACGCAGTATTTT
clone_size: many; d_call: -; j_call: TRBJ1-2; v_call: TRBV12-3/TRBV12-4; cdr3_aa: CASSSTPGGNYGYTF; cdr3_nt: TGTGCCAGCAGTTCAACCCCGGGGGGGAACTATGGCTACACCTTC
clone_size: -; d_call: TRBD1; j_call: TRBJ1-2; v_call: TRBV24-1; cdr3_aa: CATSDHNTRGLNYGYTF; cdr3_nt: TGTGCCACCAGTGATCATAACACCAGGGGGCTTAACTATGGCTACACCTTC
clone_size: -; d_call: TRBD1; j_call: TRBJ2-7; v_call: TRBV5-4; cdr3_aa: CASRLQQGSYEQYF; cdr3_nt: TGTGCCAGCCGACTCCAACAGGGGTCCTACGAGCAGTACTTC
clone_size: -; d_call: -; j_call: TRBJ2-5; v_call: TRBV5-1; cdr3_aa: CASSRTLEETQYF; cdr3_nt: TGCGCCAGCTCCCGGACGTTGGAAGAGACCCAGTACTTC
clone_size: once; d_call: TRBD2; j_call: TRBJ2-7; v_call: TRBV15; cdr3_aa: CATRGAGGHPYEQYF; cdr3_nt: TGTGCCACCCGAGGCGCGGGAGGACATCCTTACGAGCAGTACTTC
clone_size: -; d_call: -; j_call: TRBJ2-5; v_call: TRBV7-7; cdr3_aa: CASSLEVLGTQYF; cdr3_nt: TGTGCCAGCAGCTTAGAGGTGCTAGGGACCCAGTACTTC
clone_size: -; d_call: TRBD2; j_call: TRBJ2-3; v_call: TRBV7-6; cdr3_aa: CASSVPTGDGTSGDTQYF; cdr3_nt: TGTGCCAGCAGCGTTCCGACGGGGGACGGGACTAGCGGAGATACGCAGTATTTT
clone_size: many; d_call: -; j_call: TRBJ2-1; v_call: TRBV11-2; cdr3_aa: CASSLTRHLLSYNEQFF; cdr3_nt: TGTGCCAGCAGTCTGACTAGACACCTCCTCTCCTACAATGAGCAGTTCTTC
clone_size: -; d_call: -; j_call: TRBJ2-3; v_call: TRBV24-1; cdr3_aa: CATSDLPGDTQYF; cdr3_nt: TGTGCCACCAGTGATTTACCGGGAGATACGCAGTATTTT